These T cell receptor beta chains were read from a single sample in a study of T-cell reconstitution after alpha-beta-depleted transplantation in children. MiXCR, applied by TCRdb to the PCR reads, yields one record per CDR3 protein. The repertoire holds 750,000 to 950,000 distinct CDR3 sequences, 15% to 20% seen once, with under 6% in the top ten. Sample: PBMCs, mostly from graft donor cells, taken 360 days after TCRalphabeta/CD19-depleted stem cell transplant. The receptors derive from a male patient younger than 18 who had a stem cell transplant for acute lymphoblastic leukemia, so the T cells may come from the graft donor. Both conserved end residues are part of each CDR3. The order of the fields is V gene, J gene, CDR3 protein.

v_call: TRBV4-2; j_call: TRBJ2-2; cdr3_aa: CASSPYLAVNTGELFF
v_call: TRBV5-1; j_call: TRBJ2-4; cdr3_aa: CASSLFGTGVAKNIQYF
v_call: TRBV7-6; j_call: TRBJ2-7; cdr3_aa: CASSPPYRAENEQYF
v_call: TRBV7-2; j_call: TRBJ2-3; cdr3_aa: CASSQSRDTYTQYF
v_call: TRBV29-1; j_call: TRBJ2-2; cdr3_aa: CGWELENTGELFF
v_call: TRBV9; j_call: TRBJ2-2; cdr3_aa: CASRLRKTSGRDQNTGELFF
v_call: TRBV5-1; j_call: TRBJ2-5; cdr3_aa: CASSFSTSGTETQYF
v_call: TRBV19; j_call: TRBJ2-3; cdr3_aa: CASRSPDTDTQYF
v_call: TRBV5-1; j_call: TRBJ2-7; cdr3_aa: CASSLQASGRGYEQYF
v_call: TRBV29-1; j_call: TRBJ2-1; cdr3_aa: CSVEGARNEQFF
v_call: TRBV5-1; j_call: TRBJ2-5; cdr3_aa: CASSLGWREETQYF
v_call: TRBV5-6; j_call: TRBJ2-5; cdr3_aa: CASSFRGYQETQYF
v_call: TRBV4-1; j_call: TRBJ2-7; cdr3_aa: CASSQEGTAGLAGTYEQYF
v_call: TRBV21-1; j_call: TRBJ2-1; cdr3_aa: CASSKEVVCGSSYNEQFF
v_call: TRBV7-6; j_call: TRBJ1-5; cdr3_aa: CASSPLGINQPQHF
v_call: TRBV5-1; j_call: TRBJ1-5; cdr3_aa: CASSRDGDQPQHF